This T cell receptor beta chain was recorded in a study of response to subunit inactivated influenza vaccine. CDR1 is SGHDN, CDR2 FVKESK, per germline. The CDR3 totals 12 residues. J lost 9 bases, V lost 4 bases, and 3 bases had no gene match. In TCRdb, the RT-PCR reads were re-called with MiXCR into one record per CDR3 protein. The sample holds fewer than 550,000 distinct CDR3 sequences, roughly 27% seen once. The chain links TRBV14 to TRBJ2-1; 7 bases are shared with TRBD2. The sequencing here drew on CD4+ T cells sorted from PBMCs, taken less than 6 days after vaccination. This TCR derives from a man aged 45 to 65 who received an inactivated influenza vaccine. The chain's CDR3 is CASSRTSLEQFF. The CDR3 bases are TGTGCCAGCAGCCGGACTAGTCTTGAGCAGTTCTTC.